A selection of T cell receptor beta chains follows, all from one sample in a study of a mutant IDH1 vaccine in newly diagnosed glioma. Some clones are missing from TCRdb's copy, which holds only in-frame ones; the method was immunoSEQ multiplex PCR. The repertoire holds 20,000 to 25,000 clones, with approximately 85% as singletons. Sequenced here: PBMCs, sampled from a glioma patient treated with radiotherapy, temozolomide or both. The source of these receptors is a man in his forties with glioma. CDR3s include the opening cysteine and the closing phenylalanine or tryptophan. The D gene is left open where the match is weak. Rows may omit the clone size; those that give it use once, few, many or a size class.

j_call d_call clone_size v_call cdr3_nt cdr3_aa
TRBJ1-1 . few TRBV19 TGTGCCAGTAGTATCGGGAAGAACACTGAAGCTTTCTTT CASSIGKNTEAFF
TRBJ1-3 . . TRBV5-1 TGCGCCAGCAGCTTGCAGGGAAACTCTGGAAACACCATATATTTT CASSLQGNSGNTIYF
TRBJ2-5 . . TRBV5-4 TGTGCCAGCAGCTGGGGGACGGATAAACAAGAGACCCAGTACTTC CASSWGTDKQETQYF
TRBJ2-3 TRBD2 . TRBV30 TGTGCCTGGAGTGCCGGGGGGGGAGGAGATACGCAGTATTTT CAWSAGGGGDTQYF
TRBJ1-6 . . TRBV11-2 TGTGCCAGCAGCAGAATACCTTCACCCCTCCACTTT CASSRIPSPLHF
TRBJ1-2 . . TRBV6-6 TGTGCCAGCAGTTCCCAATTCAGGGGTAACTATGGCTACACCTTC CASSSQFRGNYGYTF
TRBJ1-5 . . TRBV4-1 TGCGCCAGCAGCCGCCAGGGGCAGAATCAGCCCCAGCATTTT CASSRQGQNQPQHF
TRBJ1-1 TRBD1 . TRBV10-3 TGTGCCATCAGTGAGCAGACAGGGGCCACTGAAGCTTTCTTT CAISEQTGATEAFF
TRBJ2-7 TRBD2 once TRBV7-2 TGTGCCAGCAGCTCGGGACTAGCGGGAGACGAGCAGTACTTC CASSSGLAGDEQYF
TRBJ2-3 TRBD2 . TRBV5-1 TGCGCCAGCAGCTTGGCGGGACTAGAACATACGCAGTATTTT CASSLAGLEHTQYF
TRBJ2-3 TRBD2 . TRBV30 TGTGCCTGGAGCGGCAGGAGCGGGGGAGCCACAGATACGCAGTATTTT CAWSGRSGGATDTQYF
TRBJ2-5 . . TRBV29-1 TGCAGCGTTGAGACCGGGAGAGAGACCCAGTACTTC CSVETGRETQYF
TRBJ2-2 . . TRBV11-2 TGTGCCAGCAGCTACACCGGGGAGCTGTTTTTT CASSYTGELFF
TRBJ1-4 . once TRBV5-3 TGTGCCAGAAGCCGCCGGGTGGCAGCAACTAATGAAAAACTGTTTTTT CARSRRVAATNEKLFF
TRBJ1-1 . . TRBV21-1 TGTGCCAGCAGCAAAGCGCTAAGGGAGGGGCCCATGAACACTGAAGCTTTCTTT CASSKALREGPMNTEAFF
TRBJ1-1 . . TRBV2 TGTGCCAGCAGCCACGGATACGGAAAATTACCTTTCTTT CASSHGYGKLPFF
TRBJ1-1 . . TRBV2 TGTGCCAGCAGTGAATGGACAGAGGGGACTGAAGCTTTCTTT CASSEWTEGTEAFF
TRBJ1-4 . . TRBV5-1 TGCGCCAGCAGCACCCTACAGGCAACTAATGAAAAACTGTTTTTT CASSTLQATNEKLFF
TRBJ1-6 . . TRBV5-6 TGTGCCAGCAGCTTGGTCAGGGGCCTAGCACCCCTCCACTTT CASSLVRGLAPLHF
TRBJ1-5 . . TRBV30 TGTGCCTGGAGCCCGAGCGCGAATCAGCCCCAGCATTTT CAWSPSANQPQHF
TRBJ2-2 . once TRBV5-1 TGCGCCAGCAGGTCCCAGACAAGTAACACCGGGGAGCTGTTTTTT CASRSQTSNTGELFF
TRBJ1-2 TRBD1 . TRBV5-6 TGTGCCAGCAGCTCGGAAAGGAACAGGGGGGCCGTCGGCTACACCTTC CASSSERNRGAVGYTF
TRBJ2-3 . . TRBV10-3 TGTGCCATCACCTCCACAGATACGCAGTATTTT CAITSTDTQYF
TRBJ2-1 . . TRBV11-1 TGTGCCAGCAGCCTACAGGGCCATGAGCAGTTCTTC CASSLQGHEQFF
TRBJ2-3 TRBD2 . TRBV19 TGTGCCAGTTCCCAACTAGCGGGGGGGCCAGATACGCAGTATTTT CASSQLAGGPDTQYF
TRBJ1-1 . . TRBV2 TGTGCCAGCAGTCAGGACAGAACGATGAACACTGAAGCTTTCTTT CASSQDRTMNTEAFF
TRBJ2-2 TRBD2 . TRBV6-4 TGTGCCAGCAGTCTTCTAGCGGGAGACGACACCGGGGAGCTGTTTTTT CASSLLAGDDTGELFF
TRBJ2-4 . . TRBV5-4 TGTGCCAGCAGCTCCGCTTTGGGAGGGGGCAACATTCAGTACTTC CASSSALGGGNIQYF
TRBJ1-6 . . TRBV4-1 TGCGCCAGCAGCCAAGCCGCAGGGAATAATTCACCCCTCCACTTT CASSQAAGNNSPLHF
TRBJ2-2 TRBD1 . TRBV7-8 TGTGCCAGCAGCTTAGCCAGACAGGGGGACACCGGGGAGCTGTTTTTT CASSLARQGDTGELFF
TRBJ1-4 . . TRBV18 TGTGCCAGCTCACCGCTCGCGAATGAAAAACTGTTTTTT CASSPLANEKLFF
TRBJ2-5 . . TRBV5-1 TGCGCCAGCAGCTTGTCAGGCGAGGAGGTCCAGTACTTC CASSLSGEEVQYF
TRBJ1-1 . . TRBV6-5 TGTGCCAGCAGTTACTCGACTTGGGGCAATCACACTGAAGCTTTCTTT CASSYSTWGNHTEAFF
TRBJ1-2 . once TRBV6-6 TGTGCCAGCAGTTACCCAGGGGATGGCTACACCTTC CASSYPGDGYTF
TRBJ1-2 . once TRBV9 TGTGCCAGCAGGGGGGACGGAATCTATGGCTACACCTTC CASRGDGIYGYTF
TRBJ1-1 . few TRBV5-1 TGCGCCAGCAGCTCCAGTCTCCACGTGAACACTGAAGCTTTCTTT CASSSSLHVNTEAFF
TRBJ1-5 . . TRBV15 TGTGCCACCAGCAGAGTTACGACAGAGGCGGCCCAGCATTTT CATSRVTTEAAQHF
TRBJ1-2 . . TRBV4-2 TGTGCCAGCAGCCAAGATTCGGACTATGGCTACACCTTC CASSQDSDYGYTF
TRBJ2-5 . . TRBV6-6 TGTGCCAGCACCAACTGGCGAGGGGAGACCCAGTACTTC CASTNWRGETQYF
TRBJ1-1 TRBD1 . TRBV29-1 TGCAGCACGGGACAGGGGCCGCGGGACACTGAAGCTTTCTTT CSTGQGPRDTEAFF
TRBJ1-6 TRBD1 . TRBV5-1 TGCGCCAGCAGGGAAGGGACAGGAGATCGGTCACCCCTCCACTTT CASREGTGDRSPLHF
TRBJ1-1 TRBD1 few TRBV7-2 TGTGCCAGCAGCTTAGACAGGGGACGGACTGAAGCTTTCTTT CASSLDRGRTEAFF
TRBJ1-5 TRBD1 . TRBV5-6 TGTGCCAGCAGCCATCGGGACAGGGGCAATCAGCCCCAGCATTTT CASSHRDRGNQPQHF
TRBJ2-3 TRBD2 . TRBV6-4 TGTGCCAGCAGTGACGGGACTAGCGGGACAGATACGCAGTATTTT CASSDGTSGTDTQYF
TRBJ1-1 TRBD1 . TRBV6-5 TGTGCCAGCAGTTACCGCGGGACAGGGAAACGTGAAGCTTTCTTT CASSYRGTGKREAFF
TRBJ1-5 . . TRBV19 TGTGCCAGTAGTTGGGTGGGGCAGCCCCAGCATTTT CASSWVGQPQHF
TRBJ2-5 TRBD1 . TRBV25-1 TGTGCCAGCAGTGTGACAGGGCCGGAGACCCAGTACTTC CASSVTGPETQYF
TRBJ2-7 TRBD1 . TRBV9 TGTGCCAGCAGCGTAGCAAGCCAGGGGGCGAATAGCGAGCAGTACTTC CASSVASQGANSEQYF
TRBJ2-3 . . TRBV13 TGTGCCAGCAGCCCCGGGACAAGCACAGATACGCAGTATTTT CASSPGTSTDTQYF
TRBJ1-1 . . TRBV2 TGTGCCAGCACCCAGGACTGGGCAAACACTGAAGCTTTCTTT CASTQDWANTEAFF
TRBJ2-2 . . TRBV5-1 TGCGCCAGCAGCTACGAAACGGACAGGAACACCGGGGAGCTGTTTTTT CASSYETDRNTGELFF
TRBJ1-4 TRBD1 few TRBV4-2 TGTGCCAGCAGCCAACTGGACAGGGGGAATGAAAAACTGTTTTTT CASSQLDRGNEKLFF
TRBJ1-3 . . TRBV20-1 TGCAGTGCGCTCTGGACGGACACCATATATTTT CSALWTDTIYF
TRBJ2-3 . . TRBV30 TGTGCCTGGACCCAAGGGGGAGGGGGCACAGATACGCAGTATTTT CAWTQGGGGTDTQYF
TRBJ1-6 . medium-sized TRBV11-2 TGTGCCAGCAGCTTCAACCCGGGACGGGATAATTCACCCCTCCACTTT CASSFNPGRDNSPLHF
TRBJ2-5 . . TRBV29-1 TGCAGCGTTGATCTGCAGGGTGAGACCCAGTACTTC CSVDLQGETQYF
TRBJ2-3 . . TRBV2 TGTGCCAGCAGTGGACAGGCTCCCATTGGGGCAGATACGCAGTATTTT CASSGQAPIGADTQYF